These 8 T cell receptor beta chains were all obtained from the same sample, sequenced in a study of early T cells in non-severe SARS-CoV-2 infection. TCRdb re-analysed the 5' RACE reads in MiXCR, keeping a single row per CDR3 protein. The sample consists of 100,000 to 120,000 distinct CDR3 sequences, around 10% of them appearing once. Sequenced sample: whole blood. The receptor set was obtained from an adult who was a healthcare worker with PCR-confirmed SARS-CoV-2 infection or an uninfected control (not recorded which).

This clonotype came up many times. This chain uses TRBV20-1 with TRBJ2-5; 9 nucleotides align to TRBD1. The CDR3 consists of 18 residues. In germline, CDR1 is DFQATT, CDR2 SNEGSKA (reference sequence). With V trimmed by 0 bases and J by 5 bases, 16 bases remained unmatched. The DNA of the CDR3 is TGCAGTGCTAGAGATCGCTCACGTGAAACAGGGGGCCGGGAGACCCAGTACTTC. As protein: CSARDRSRETGGRETQYF.

This clonotype was picked up many times. The gene calls are TRBV5-1 and TRBJ2-7, with D perhaps given as TRBD1 or TRBD2 (5 bases each). V was shortened by 0 bases and J by 0 bases, with 10 bases between the two germline ends. The CDR3 spans 15 residues. CDR1 is SGHRS, CDR2 YFSETQ, per germline. The CDR3 DNA reads as TGCGCCAGCAGCTTGGGGGGGACGGCCTCCTACGAGCAGTACTTC. Translation gives CASSLGGTASYEQYF.

Ten or more counts support this clonotype. The rearrangement links TRBV12-3 or TRBV12-4 to TRBJ2-3; D not resolved. V was trimmed by 5 bases and J by 0 bases, leaving 15 bases between them. CDR3 length equals 16 residues. CDR3 protein: CASSIAFGTSTDTQYF. In DNA, the CDR3 is TGTGCCAGCAGTATCGCCTTTGGCACGAGCACAGATACGCAGTATTTT.

This clonotype was picked up a small number of times. The rearrangement joins TRBV5-6 to TRBJ2-6; D not certain. CDR1 and CDR2 (germline): SGHDT, YYEEEE. The CDR3 has 16 amino acids. The ends were cut back, 3 bases at V and 1 base at J, with 11 bases in the middle. DNA for the CDR3: TGTGCCAGCAGCTCGGAAGGGTTTTCTGGGGCCAACGTCCTGACTTTC. This codes for CASSSEGFSGANVLTF.

This clonotype was counted a few times. This sequence joins TRBV28 and TRBJ1-4, with D possibly being TRBD1 (5 bases). With 3 bases removed from V and 10 bases from J, the gap between germline ends came to 15 bases. Germline V gene data show CDR1 as MDHEN and CDR2 as SYDVKM. CDR3 length: 14 amino acids. The CDR3 spells CASSLENPGGKLFF. The DNA of the CDR3 is TGTGCCAGCAGTTTGGAGAACCCTGGGGGAAAACTGTTTTTT.

This clonotype was seen a few times. This chain links TRBV20-1 with TRBJ2-3; TRBD2 is a possible D gene (6 bases). From germline, CDR1 is DFQATT and CDR2 SNEGSKA (reference sequence). Deletions cut 5 bases from V and 5 bases from J, with 14 bases between. The CDR3 consists of 13 residues. In DNA form, the CDR3 reads TGCAGTGCTTGGAAAACGGGACTAGATACGCAGTATTTT. Residues: CSAWKTGLDTQYF.

The V and J genes are TRBV29-1 and TRBJ1-4; no clear D. Germline V gives CDR1 SQVTM, CDR2 ANQGSEA. The CDR3 has 15 residues. V was pared by 5 bases and J by 0 bases, with 13 bases between. The CDR3 coding sequence is TGCAGCGTTCCCGACCCGACTGCAACTAATGAAAAACTGTTTTTT. Protein: CSVPDPTATNEKLFF.

This clonotype was detected ten times or more. V gene TRBV28 combines with J gene TRBJ2-5; D is undetermined. Germline V gene lookup returns CDR1 MDHEN and CDR2 SYDVKM. V was cut by 3 bases and J by 5 bases, with 7 bases left in between. The CDR3 is made up of 12 amino acids. The CDR3 region is CASSFFGETQYF. The CDR3 nucleotides are TGTGCCAGCAGTTTTTTCGGGGAGACCCAGTACTTC.